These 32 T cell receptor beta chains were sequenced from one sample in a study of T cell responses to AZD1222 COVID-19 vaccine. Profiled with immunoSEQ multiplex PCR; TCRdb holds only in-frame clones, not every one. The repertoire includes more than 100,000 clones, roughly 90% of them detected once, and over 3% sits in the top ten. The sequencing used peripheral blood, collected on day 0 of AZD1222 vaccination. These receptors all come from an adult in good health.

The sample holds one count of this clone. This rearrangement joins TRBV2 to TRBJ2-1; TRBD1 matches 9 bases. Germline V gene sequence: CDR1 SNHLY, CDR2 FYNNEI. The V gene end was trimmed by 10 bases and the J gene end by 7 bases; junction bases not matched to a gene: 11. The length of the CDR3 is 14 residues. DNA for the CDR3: TGTGCCACCAGCAAGAACAGGGGGCAGAATGAGCAGTTCTTC. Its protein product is CATSKNRGQNEQFF. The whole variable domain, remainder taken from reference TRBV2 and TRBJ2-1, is EPEVTQTPSHQVTQMGQEVILRCVPISNHLYFYWYRQILGQKVEFLVSFYNNEISEKSEIFDDQFSVERPDGSNFTLKIRSTKLEDSAMYFCATSKNRGQNEQFFGPGTRLTVL.

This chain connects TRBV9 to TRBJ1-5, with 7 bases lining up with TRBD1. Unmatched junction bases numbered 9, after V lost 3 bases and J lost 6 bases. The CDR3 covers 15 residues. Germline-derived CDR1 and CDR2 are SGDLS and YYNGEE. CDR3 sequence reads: CASSATTGRGQPQHF. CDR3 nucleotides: TGTGCCAGCAGCGCAACGACAGGGCGCGGTCAGCCCCAGCATTTT.

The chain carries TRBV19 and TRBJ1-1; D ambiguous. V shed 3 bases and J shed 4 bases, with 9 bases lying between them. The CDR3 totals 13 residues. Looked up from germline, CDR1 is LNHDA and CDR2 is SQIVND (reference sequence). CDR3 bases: TGTGCCAGTAGTATCGATTCAGGCACTGAAGCTTTCTTT. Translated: CASSIDSGTEAFF.

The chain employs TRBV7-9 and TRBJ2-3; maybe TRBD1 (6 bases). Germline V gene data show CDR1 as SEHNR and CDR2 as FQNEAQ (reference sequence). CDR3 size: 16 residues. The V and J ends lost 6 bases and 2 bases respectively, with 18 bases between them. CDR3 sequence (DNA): TGTGCCAGCAGTTTTACCCGGACAGACTTCACAGATACGCAGTATTTT. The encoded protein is CASSFTRTDFTDTQYF.

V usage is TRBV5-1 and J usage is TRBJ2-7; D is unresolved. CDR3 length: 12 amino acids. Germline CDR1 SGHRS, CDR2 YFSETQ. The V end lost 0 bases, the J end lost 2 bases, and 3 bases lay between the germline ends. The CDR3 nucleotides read TGCGCCAGCAGCTTGGATACCTACGAGCAGTACTTC. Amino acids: CASSLDTYEQYF. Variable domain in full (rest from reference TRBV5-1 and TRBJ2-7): KAGVTQTPRYLIKTRGQQVTLSCSPISGHRSVSWYQQTPGQGLQFLFEYFSETQRNKGNFPGRFSGRQFSNSRSEMNVSTLELGDSALYLCASSLDTYEQYFGPGTRLTVT.

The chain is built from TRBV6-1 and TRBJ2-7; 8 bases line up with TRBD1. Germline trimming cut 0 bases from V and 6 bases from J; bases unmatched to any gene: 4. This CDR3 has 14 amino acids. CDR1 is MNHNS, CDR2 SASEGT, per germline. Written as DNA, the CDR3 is TGTGCCAGCAGTGAAGCGACAGGGGTTGGCGAGCAGTACTTC. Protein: CASSEATGVGEQYF.

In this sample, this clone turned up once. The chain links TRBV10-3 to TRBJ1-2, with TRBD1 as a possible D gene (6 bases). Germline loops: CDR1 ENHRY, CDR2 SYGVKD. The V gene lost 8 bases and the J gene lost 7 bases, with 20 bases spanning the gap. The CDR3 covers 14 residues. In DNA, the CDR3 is TGTGCCATCGAGGCGGGGGGCTCAGAAGGTGGCTACACCTTC. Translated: CAIEAGGSEGGYTF.

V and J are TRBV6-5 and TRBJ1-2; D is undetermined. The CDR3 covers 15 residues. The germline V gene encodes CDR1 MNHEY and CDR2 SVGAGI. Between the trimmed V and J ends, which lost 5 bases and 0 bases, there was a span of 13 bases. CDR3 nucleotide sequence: TGTGCCAGCAGTAAAACGACAACTGCTAACTATGGCTACACCTTC. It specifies CASSKTTTANYGYTF.

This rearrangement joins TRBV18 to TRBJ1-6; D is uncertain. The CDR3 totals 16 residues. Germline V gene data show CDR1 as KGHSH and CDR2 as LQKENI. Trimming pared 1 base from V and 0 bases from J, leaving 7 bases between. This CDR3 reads CASSPRDSSYNSPLHF. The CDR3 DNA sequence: TGTGCCAGCTCACCACGGGATAGCTCCTATAATTCACCCCTCCACTTT.

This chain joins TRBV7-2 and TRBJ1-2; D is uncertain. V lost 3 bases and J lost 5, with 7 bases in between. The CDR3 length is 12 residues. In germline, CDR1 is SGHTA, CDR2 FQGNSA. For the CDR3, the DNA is TGTGCCAGCAGCTTTCCCGGATATGGCTACACCTTC. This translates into CASSFPGYGYTF. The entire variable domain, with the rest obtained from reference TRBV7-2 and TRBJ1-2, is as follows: GAGVSQSPSNKVTEKGKDVELRCDPISGHTALYWYRQSLGQGLEFLIYFQGNSAPDKSGLPSDRFSAERTGGSVSTLTIQRTQQEDSAVYLCASSFPGYGYTFGSGTRLTVV.

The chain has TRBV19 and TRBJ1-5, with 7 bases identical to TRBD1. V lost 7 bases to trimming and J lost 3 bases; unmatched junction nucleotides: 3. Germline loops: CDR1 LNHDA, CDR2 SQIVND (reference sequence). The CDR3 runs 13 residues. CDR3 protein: CASNDRDNQPQHF. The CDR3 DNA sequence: TGTGCCAGTAACGACAGGGACAATCAGCCCCAGCATTTT.

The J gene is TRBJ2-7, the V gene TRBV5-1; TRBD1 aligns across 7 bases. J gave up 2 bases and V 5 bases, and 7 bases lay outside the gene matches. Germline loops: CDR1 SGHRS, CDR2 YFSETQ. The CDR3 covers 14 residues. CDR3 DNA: TGCGCCAGCAGATCCCCCGACAGGGCCTACGAGCAGTACTTC. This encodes CASRSPDRAYEQYF.

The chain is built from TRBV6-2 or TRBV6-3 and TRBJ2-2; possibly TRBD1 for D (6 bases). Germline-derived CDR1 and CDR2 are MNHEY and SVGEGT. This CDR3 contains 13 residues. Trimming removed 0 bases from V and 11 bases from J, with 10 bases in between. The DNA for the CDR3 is TGTGCCAGCAGTTACTCGGGGGCCAGAGAGCTGTTTTTT. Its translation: CASSYSGARELFF.

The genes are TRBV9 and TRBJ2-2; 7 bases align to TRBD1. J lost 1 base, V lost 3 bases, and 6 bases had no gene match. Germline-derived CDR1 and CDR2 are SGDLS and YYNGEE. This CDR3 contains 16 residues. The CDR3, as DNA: TGTGCCAGCAGCGAGACCAGGGGGTTGAACACCGGGGAGCTGTTTTTT. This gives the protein CASSETRGLNTGELFF. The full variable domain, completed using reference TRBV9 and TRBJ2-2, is DSGVTQTPKHLITATGQRVTLRCSPRSGDLSVYWYQQSLDQGLQFLIQYYNGEERAKGNILERFSAQQFPDLHSELNLSSLELGDSALYFCASSETRGLNTGELFFGEGSRLTVL.

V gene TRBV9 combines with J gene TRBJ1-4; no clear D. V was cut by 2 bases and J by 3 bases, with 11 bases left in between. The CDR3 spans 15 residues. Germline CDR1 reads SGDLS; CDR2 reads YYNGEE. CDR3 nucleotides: TGTGCCAGCAGCGTCTTGGGGTCACCTAATGAAAAACTGTTTTTT. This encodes CASSVLGSPNEKLFF. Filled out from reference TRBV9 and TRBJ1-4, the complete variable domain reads DSGVTQTPKHLITATGQRVTLRCSPRSGDLSVYWYQQSLDQGLQFLIQYYNGEERAKGNILERFSAQQFPDLHSELNLSSLELGDSALYFCASSVLGSPNEKLFFGSGTQLSVL.

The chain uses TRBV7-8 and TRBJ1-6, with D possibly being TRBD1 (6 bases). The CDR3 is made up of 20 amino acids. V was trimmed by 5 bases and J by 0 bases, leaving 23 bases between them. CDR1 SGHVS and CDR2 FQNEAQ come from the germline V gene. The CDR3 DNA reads TGTGCCAGCAGCCTCAACTCTTGGGGGGGGACAAGCTCCTATAATTCACCCCTCCACTTT. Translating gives CASSLNSWGGTSSYNSPLHF.

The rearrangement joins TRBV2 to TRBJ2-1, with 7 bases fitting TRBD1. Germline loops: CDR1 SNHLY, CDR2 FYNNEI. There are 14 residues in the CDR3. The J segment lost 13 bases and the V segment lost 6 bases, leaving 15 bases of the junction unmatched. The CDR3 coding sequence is TGTGCCAGCAGCCGCGACAGGGATCCCCCACTCCAGTTCTTC. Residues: CASSRDRDPPLQFF.

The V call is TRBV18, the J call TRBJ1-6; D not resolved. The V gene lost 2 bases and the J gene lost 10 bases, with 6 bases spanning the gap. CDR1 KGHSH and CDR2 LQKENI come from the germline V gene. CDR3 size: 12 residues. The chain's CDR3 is CASSPEASPLHF. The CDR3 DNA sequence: TGTGCCAGCTCACCAGAGGCCTCACCCCTCCACTTT.

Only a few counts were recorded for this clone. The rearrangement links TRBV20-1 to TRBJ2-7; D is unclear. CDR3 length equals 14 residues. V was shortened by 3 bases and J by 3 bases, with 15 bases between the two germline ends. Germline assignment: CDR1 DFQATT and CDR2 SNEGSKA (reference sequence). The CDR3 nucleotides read TGCAGTGCTAGTCCCTTCGGGCGCAGCTACGAGCAGTACTTC. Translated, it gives CSASPFGRSYEQYF.

CDR3 residues: CASSLRGQGIYGYTF. CDR3 nucleotide sequence: TGTGCCAGCAGCTTAAGGGGACAGGGGATCTATGGCTACACCTTC. V and J are TRBV11-1 and TRBJ1-2, with 10 bases identical to TRBD1. This CDR3 contains 15 residues. Unmatched junction bases numbered 4, after V lost 2 bases and J lost 4 bases. Germline loops: CDR1 SGHAT, CDR2 FQDESV (reference sequence).

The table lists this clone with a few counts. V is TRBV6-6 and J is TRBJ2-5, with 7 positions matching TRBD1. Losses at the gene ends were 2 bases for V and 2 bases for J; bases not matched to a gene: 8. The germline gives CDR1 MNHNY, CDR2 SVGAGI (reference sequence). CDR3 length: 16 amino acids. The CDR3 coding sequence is TGTGCCAGCAGTTACCAAATGGACAGGCTACAAGAGACCCAGTACTTC. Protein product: CASSYQMDRLQETQYF.

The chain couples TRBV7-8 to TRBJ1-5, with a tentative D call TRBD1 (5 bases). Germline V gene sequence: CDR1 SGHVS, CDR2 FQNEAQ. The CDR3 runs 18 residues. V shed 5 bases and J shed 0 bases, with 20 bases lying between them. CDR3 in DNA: TGTGCCAGCAGCCGCATGGAGGGGCACTCCTATAGCAATCAGCCCCAGCATTTT. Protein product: CASSRMEGHSYSNQPQHF.

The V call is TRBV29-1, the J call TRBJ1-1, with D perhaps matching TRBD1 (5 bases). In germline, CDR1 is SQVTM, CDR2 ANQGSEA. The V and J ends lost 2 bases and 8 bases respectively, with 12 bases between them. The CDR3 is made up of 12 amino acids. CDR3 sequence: CSVELGGSEAFF. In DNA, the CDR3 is TGCAGCGTTGAACTGGGGGGTTCGGAAGCTTTCTTT.

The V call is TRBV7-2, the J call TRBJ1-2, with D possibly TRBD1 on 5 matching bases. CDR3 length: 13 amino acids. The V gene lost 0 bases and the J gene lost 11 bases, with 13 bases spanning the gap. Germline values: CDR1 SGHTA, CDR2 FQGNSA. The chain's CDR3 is CASSLAGQPMYTF. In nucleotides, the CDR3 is TGTGCCAGCAGCTTAGCGGGGCAGCCAATGTACACCTTC. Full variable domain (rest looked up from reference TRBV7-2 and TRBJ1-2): GAGVSQSPSNKVTEKGKDVELRCDPISGHTALYWYRQSLGQGLEFLIYFQGNSAPDKSGLPSDRFSAERTGGSVSTLTIQRTQQEDSAVYLCASSLAGQPMYTFGSGTRLTVV.

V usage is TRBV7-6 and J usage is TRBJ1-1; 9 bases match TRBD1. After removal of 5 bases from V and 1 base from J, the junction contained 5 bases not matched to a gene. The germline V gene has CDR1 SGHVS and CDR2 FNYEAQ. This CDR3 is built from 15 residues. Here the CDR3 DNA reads TGTGCCAGCAGCCCACAGGGGGCTCGGAACACTGAAGCTTTCTTT. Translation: CASSPQGARNTEAFF.

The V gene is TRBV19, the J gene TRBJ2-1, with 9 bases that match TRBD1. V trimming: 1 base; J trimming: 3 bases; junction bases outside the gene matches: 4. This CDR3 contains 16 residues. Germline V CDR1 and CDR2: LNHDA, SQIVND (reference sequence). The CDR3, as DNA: TGTGCCAGTAGTATAGCGGGACAGGGCCGCTACAATGAGCAGTTCTTC. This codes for CASSIAGQGRYNEQFF.

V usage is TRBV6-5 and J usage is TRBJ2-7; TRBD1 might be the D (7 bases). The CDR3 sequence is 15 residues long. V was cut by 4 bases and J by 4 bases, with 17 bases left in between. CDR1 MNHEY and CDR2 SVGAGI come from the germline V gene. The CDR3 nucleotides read TGTGCCAGCAGTTTGCGGGACAGCCGCGGGTACGAGCAGTACTTC. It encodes CASSLRDSRGYEQYF.

The CDR3 sequence is CASSPGTVIYEQYF. Written as DNA, the CDR3 is TGTGCCAGCTCCCCCGGGACGGTAATCTACGAGCAGTACTTC. The V and J genes are TRBV18 and TRBJ2-7; either TRBD1 or TRBD2 may fit D (5 bases each). The germline V gene has CDR1 KGHSH and CDR2 LQKENI. This CDR3 is 14 amino acids long. The V end was cut by 6 bases, the J end by 3 bases, with 15 bases between. The full variable domain, rest sourced from reference TRBV18 and TRBJ2-7, is NAGVMQNPRHLVRRRGQEARLRCSPMKGHSHVYWYRQLPEEGLKFMVYLQKENIIDESGMPKERFSAEFPKEGPSILRIQQVVRGDSAAYFCASSPGTVIYEQYFGPGTRLTVT.

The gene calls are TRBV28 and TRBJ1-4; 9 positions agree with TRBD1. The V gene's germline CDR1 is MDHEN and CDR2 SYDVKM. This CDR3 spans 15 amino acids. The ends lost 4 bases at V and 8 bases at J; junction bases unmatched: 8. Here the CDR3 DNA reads TGTGCCAGCAGTTCAATCACAGGGGGCTCGGAAAAACTGTTTTTT. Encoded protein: CASSSITGGSEKLFF.

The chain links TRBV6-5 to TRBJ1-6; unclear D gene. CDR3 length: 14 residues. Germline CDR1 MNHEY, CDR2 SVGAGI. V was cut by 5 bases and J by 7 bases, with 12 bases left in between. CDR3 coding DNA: TGTGCCAGCAGTCAGTCCTGGGCAAATTCACCCCTCCACTTT. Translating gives CASSQSWANSPLHF.

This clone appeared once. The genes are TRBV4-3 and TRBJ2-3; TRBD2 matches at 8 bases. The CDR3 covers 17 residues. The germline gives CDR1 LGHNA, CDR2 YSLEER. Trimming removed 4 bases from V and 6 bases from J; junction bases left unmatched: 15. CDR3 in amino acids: CASSPRGYSGGPDTQYF. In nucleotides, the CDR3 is TGCGCCAGCAGCCCTCGAGGGTACAGCGGGGGCCCGGATACGCAGTATTTT.

CDR3 loop: CASSRDGNTEAFF. In DNA form, the CDR3 reads TGTGCCAGCAGTCGGGACGGGAACACTGAAGCTTTCTTT. The V call is TRBV6-2 or TRBV6-3, the J call TRBJ1-1, with TRBD1 as a possible D gene (5 bases). The germline V gene has CDR1 MNHEY and CDR2 SVGEGT. V dropped 5 bases and J dropped 1 base, with 8 bases sitting between them. The CDR3 sequence is 13 residues long.